This TCR beta chain was captured in a study of shared clonotypes between healthy human individuals. Trimming took off 4 bases at V and 5 bases at J, with 11 bases between the two ends. This CDR3 has 13 amino acids. Looked up from germline, CDR1 is LGHNA and CDR2 is YSLEER. Sequencing was at deep level. Data came from immunoSEQ multiplex PCR; TCRdb stores just in-frame clones and leaves some out. The sample shows millions of clones, around 94% of them seen only once. The specimen sequenced was naive CD4+ T cells sorted from blood. Subset noted: CD45RA+ positively selected. The genes are TRBV4-3 and TRBJ2-5; no reliable D call. This TCR came from a man between 18 and 29 years old in good health. This chain's CDR3 is CASSLLGGETQYF. CDR3 DNA sequence: TGCGCCAGCAGCCTCCTGGGTGGGGAGACCCAGTACTTC.